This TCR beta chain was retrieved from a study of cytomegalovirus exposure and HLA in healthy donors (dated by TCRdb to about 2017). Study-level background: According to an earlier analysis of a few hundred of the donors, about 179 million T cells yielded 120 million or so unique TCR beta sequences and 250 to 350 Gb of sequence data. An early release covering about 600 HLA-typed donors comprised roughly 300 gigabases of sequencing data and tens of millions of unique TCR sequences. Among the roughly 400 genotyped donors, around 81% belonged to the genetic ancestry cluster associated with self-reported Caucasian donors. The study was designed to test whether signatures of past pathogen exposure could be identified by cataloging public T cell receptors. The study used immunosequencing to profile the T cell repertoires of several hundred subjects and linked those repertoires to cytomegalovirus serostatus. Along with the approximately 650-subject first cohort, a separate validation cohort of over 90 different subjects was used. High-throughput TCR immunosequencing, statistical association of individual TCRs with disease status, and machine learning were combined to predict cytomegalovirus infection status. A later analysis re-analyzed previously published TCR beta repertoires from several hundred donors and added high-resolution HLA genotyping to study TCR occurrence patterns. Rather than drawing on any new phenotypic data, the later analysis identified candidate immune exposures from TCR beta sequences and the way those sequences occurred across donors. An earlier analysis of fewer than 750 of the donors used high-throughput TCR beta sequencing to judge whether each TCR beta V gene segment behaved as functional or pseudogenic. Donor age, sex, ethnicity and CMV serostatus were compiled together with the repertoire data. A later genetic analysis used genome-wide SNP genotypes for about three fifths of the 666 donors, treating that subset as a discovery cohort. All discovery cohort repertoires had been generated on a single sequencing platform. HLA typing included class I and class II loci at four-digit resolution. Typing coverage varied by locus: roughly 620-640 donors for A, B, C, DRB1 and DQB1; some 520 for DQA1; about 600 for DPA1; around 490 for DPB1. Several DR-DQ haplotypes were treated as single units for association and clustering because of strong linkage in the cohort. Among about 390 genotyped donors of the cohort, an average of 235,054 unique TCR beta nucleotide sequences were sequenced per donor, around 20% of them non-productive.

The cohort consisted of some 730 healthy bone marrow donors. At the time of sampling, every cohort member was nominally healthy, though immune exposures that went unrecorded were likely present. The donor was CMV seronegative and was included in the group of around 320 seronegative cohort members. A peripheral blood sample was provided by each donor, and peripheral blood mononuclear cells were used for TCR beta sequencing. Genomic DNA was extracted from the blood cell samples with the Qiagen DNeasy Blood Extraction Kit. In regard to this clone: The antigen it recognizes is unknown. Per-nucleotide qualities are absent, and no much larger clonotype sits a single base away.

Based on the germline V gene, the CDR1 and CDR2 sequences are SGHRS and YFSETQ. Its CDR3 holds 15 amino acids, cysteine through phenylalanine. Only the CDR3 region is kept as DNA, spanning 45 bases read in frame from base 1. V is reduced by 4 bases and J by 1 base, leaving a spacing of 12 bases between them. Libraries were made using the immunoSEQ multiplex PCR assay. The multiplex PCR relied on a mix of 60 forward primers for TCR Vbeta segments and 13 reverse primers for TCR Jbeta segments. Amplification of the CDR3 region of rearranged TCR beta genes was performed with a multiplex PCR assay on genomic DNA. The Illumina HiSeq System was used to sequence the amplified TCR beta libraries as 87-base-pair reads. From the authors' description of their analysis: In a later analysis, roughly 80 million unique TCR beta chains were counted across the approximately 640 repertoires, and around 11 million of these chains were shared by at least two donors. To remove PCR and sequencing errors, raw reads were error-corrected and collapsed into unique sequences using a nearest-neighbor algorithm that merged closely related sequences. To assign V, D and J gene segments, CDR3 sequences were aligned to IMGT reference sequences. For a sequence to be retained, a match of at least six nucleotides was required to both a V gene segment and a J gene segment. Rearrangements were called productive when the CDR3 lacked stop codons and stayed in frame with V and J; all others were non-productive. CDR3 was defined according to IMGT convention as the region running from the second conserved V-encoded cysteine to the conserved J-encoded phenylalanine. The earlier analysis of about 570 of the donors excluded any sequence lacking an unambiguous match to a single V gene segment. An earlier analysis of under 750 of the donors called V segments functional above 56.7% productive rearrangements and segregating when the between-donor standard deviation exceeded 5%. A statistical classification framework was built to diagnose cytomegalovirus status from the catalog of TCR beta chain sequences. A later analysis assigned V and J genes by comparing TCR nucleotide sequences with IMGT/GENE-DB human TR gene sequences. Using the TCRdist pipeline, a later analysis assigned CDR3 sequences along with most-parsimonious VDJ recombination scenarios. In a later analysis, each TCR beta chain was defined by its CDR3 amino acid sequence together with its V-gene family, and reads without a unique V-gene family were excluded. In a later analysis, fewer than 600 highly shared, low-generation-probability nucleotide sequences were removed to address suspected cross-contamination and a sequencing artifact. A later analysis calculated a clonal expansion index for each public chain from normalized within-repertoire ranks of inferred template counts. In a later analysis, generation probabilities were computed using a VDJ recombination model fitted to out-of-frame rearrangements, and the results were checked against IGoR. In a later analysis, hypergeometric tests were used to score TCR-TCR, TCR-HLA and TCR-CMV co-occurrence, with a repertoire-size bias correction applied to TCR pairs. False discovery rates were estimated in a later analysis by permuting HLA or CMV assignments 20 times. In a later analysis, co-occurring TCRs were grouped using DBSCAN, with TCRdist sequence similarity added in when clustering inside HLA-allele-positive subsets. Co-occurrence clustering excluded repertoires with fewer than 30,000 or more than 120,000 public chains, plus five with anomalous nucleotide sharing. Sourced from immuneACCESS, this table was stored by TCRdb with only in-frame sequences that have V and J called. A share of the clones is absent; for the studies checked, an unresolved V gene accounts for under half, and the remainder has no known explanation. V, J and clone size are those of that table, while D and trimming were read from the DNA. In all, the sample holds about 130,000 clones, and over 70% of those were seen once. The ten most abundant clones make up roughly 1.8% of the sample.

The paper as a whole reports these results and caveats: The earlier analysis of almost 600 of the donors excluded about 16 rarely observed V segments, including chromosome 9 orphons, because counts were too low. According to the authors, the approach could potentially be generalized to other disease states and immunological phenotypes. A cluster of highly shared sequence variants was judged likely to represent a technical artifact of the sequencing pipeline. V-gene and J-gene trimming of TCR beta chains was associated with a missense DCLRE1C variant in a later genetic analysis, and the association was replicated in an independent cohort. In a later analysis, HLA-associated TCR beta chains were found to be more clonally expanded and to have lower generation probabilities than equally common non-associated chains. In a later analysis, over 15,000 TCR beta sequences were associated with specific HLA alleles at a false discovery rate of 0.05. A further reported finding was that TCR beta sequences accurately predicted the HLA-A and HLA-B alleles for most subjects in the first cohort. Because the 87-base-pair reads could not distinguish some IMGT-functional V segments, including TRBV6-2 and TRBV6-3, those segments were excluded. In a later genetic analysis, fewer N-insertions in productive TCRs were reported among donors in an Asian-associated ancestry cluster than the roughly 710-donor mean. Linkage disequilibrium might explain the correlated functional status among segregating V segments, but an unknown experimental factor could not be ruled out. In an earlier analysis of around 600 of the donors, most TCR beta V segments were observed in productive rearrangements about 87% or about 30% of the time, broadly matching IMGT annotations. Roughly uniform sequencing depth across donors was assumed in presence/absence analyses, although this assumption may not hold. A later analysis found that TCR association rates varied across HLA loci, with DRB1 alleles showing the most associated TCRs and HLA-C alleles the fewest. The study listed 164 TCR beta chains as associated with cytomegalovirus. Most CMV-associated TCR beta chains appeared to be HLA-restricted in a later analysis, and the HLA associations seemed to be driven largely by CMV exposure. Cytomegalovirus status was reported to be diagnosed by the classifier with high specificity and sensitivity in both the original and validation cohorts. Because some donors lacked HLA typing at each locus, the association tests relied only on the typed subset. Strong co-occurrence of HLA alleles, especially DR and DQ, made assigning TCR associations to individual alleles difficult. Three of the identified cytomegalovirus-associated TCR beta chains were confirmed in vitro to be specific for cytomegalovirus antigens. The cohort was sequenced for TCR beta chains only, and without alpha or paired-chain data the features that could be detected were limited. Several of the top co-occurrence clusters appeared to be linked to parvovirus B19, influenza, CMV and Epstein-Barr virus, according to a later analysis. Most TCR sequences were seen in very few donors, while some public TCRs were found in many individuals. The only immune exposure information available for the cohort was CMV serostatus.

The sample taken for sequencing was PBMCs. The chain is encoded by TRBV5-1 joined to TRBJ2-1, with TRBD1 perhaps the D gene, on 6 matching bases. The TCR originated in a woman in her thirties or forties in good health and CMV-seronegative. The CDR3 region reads CASSVAGVSYNEQFF. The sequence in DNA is TGCGCCAGCAGCGTGGCAGGGGTGTCCTACAATGAGCAGTTCTTC.